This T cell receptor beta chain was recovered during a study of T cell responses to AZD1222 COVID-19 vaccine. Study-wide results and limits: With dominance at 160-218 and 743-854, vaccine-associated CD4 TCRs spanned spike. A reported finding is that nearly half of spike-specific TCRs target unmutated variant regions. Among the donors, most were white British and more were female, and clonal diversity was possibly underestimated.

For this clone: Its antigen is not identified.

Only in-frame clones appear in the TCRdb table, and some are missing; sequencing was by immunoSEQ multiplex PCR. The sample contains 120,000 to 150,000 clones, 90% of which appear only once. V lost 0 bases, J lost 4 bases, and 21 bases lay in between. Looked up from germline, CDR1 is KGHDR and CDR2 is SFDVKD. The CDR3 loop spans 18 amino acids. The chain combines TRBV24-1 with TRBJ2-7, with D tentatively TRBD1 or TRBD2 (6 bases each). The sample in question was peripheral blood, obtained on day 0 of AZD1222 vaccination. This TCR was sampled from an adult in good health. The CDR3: CATSDLPGAIGGCYEQYF. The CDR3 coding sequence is TGTGCCACCAGTGATTTGCCCGGGGCCATCGGGGGCTGTTACGAGCAGTACTTC.